These T cell receptor beta chains were read from a single sample in a study of metastatic and nonmetastatic thyroid tumors. TCRdb re-analyzed the PCR reads using MiXCR. The table records over 25,000 clones, over 12% of them present only once. The sample comprised blood. The receptors here all came from a male donor with papillary thyroid cancer or a benign thyroid nodule (not recorded which). Some clones in this sample may be carry-over from other donors' samples. The CDR3 runs from the conserved cysteine through the conserved F or W. The order of the fields is J gene, D gene, V gene, clone size, CDR3 protein, CDR3 DNA. The D gene is left open where the match is weak. Clone size is stated in some rows and not others, as once, few, many or a class when expanded.

j_call: TRBJ2-5
d_call: NA
v_call: TRBV20-1
clone_size: many
cdr3_aa: CSARFVETQYF
cdr3_nt: TGCAGTGCTAGATTCGTGGAGACCCAGTACTTC

j_call: TRBJ1-6
d_call: NA
v_call: TRBV11-1
clone_size: NA
cdr3_aa: CASSLGVGNSPLHF
cdr3_nt: TGTGCCAGCAGCTTAGGGGTGGGGAATTCACCCCTCCACTTT

j_call: TRBJ2-7
d_call: NA
v_call: TRBV12-5
clone_size: NA
cdr3_aa: CASGLGRDEQYF
cdr3_nt: TGTGCTAGTGGTTTGGGGAGGGACGAGCAGTACTTC

j_call: TRBJ1-1
d_call: NA
v_call: TRBV2
clone_size: many
cdr3_aa: CASSAAYVFF
cdr3_nt: TGTGCCAGCAGTGCGGCCTATGTGTTCTTT

j_call: TRBJ2-7
d_call: NA
v_call: TRBV7-6
clone_size: once
cdr3_aa: CASSLSVHDYEQYF
cdr3_nt: TGTGCCAGCAGCTTATCCGTCCATGACTACGAGCAGTACTTC

j_call: TRBJ2-1
d_call: TRBD1
v_call: TRBV11-2
clone_size: NA
cdr3_aa: CASSRQPGTAYNEQFF
cdr3_nt: TGTGCCAGCAGCCGACAACCCGGGACAGCGTACAATGAGCAGTTCTTC

j_call: TRBJ2-1
d_call: NA
v_call: TRBV27
clone_size: many
cdr3_aa: CASSYGGNEQFF
cdr3_nt: TGTGCCAGCAGCTATGGGGGCAATGAGCAGTTCTTC

j_call: TRBJ2-7
d_call: NA
v_call: TRBV30
clone_size: NA
cdr3_aa: CAWSGKDTGNVYEQYF
cdr3_nt: TGTGCCTGGAGTGGCAAGGACACGGGCAATGTGTACGAGCAGTACTTC

j_call: TRBJ1-3
d_call: TRBD1
v_call: TRBV18
clone_size: many
cdr3_aa: CASSPGTASGNTIYF
cdr3_nt: TGTGCCAGCTCACCAGGGACAGCCTCTGGAAACACCATATATTTT

j_call: TRBJ2-3
d_call: TRBD2
v_call: TRBV7-3
clone_size: hyperexpanded
cdr3_aa: CASSSHVAGVNTQYF
cdr3_nt: TGTGCCAGCAGCTCCCACGTAGCGGGGGTCAATACGCAGTATTTT

j_call: TRBJ1-2
d_call: NA
v_call: TRBV12-3/TRBV12-4
clone_size: few
cdr3_aa: CVSSPGQINYGHTF
cdr3_nt: TGTGTCAGCAGTCCCGGACAAATTAACTATGGCCACACCTTC

j_call: TRBJ1-3
d_call: NA
v_call: TRBV6-1
clone_size: medium-sized
cdr3_aa: CASSPGRAGNTIYF
cdr3_nt: TGTGCCAGCAGTCCGGGCAGGGCTGGAAACACCATATATTTT

j_call: TRBJ1-2
d_call: NA
v_call: TRBV4-1
clone_size: many
cdr3_aa: CASSQDLAGAYGYTF
cdr3_nt: TGCGCCAGCAGCCAAGATCTGGCAGGGGCCTATGGCTACACCTTC

j_call: TRBJ1-1
d_call: TRBD1
v_call: TRBV5-4
clone_size: many
cdr3_aa: CASSLVQGSAEAFF
cdr3_nt: TGTGCCAGCAGCTTGGTACAGGGGAGCGCTGAAGCTTTCTTT

j_call: TRBJ1-2
d_call: NA
v_call: TRBV11-2
clone_size: NA
cdr3_aa: CASSLMGWLGGYGYTF
cdr3_nt: TGTGCCAGCAGCTTAATGGGATGGCTGGGAGGGTATGGCTACACCTTC

j_call: TRBJ1-1
d_call: NA
v_call: TRBV18
clone_size: many
cdr3_aa: CASSYLAKKVNTEAFF
cdr3_nt: TGTGCCAGCTCATACCTGGCGAAAAAGGTGAACACTGAAGCTTTCTTT

j_call: TRBJ2-7
d_call: NA
v_call: TRBV10-3
clone_size: NA
cdr3_aa: CAISHDSQPYEQYF
cdr3_nt: TGCGCCATCAGTCATGACAGCCAACCATACGAGCAGTACTTC

j_call: TRBJ2-5
d_call: TRBD2
v_call: TRBV12-3/TRBV12-4
clone_size: many
cdr3_aa: CASSPGTSGVEEETQYF
cdr3_nt: TGTGCCAGCAGCCCAGGGACTAGCGGGGTAGAGGAAGAGACCCAGTACTTC

j_call: TRBJ2-5
d_call: NA
v_call: TRBV5-6
clone_size: many
cdr3_aa: CASSSSGGEETQYF
cdr3_nt: TGTGCCAGCAGCTCGTCCGGGGGCGAAGAGACCCAGTACTTC

j_call: TRBJ1-1
d_call: TRBD1
v_call: TRBV5-1
clone_size: many
cdr3_aa: CASSLGFQTGGVSEAFF
cdr3_nt: TGCGCCAGCAGCTTGGGGTTCCAAACAGGGGGCGTCTCTGAAGCTTTCTTT

j_call: TRBJ1-1
d_call: NA
v_call: TRBV20-1
clone_size: many
cdr3_aa: CSARVHILENTEAFF
cdr3_nt: TGCAGTGCTAGAGTCCATATCTTAGAGAACACTGAAGCTTTCTTT

j_call: TRBJ2-1
d_call: NA
v_call: TRBV27
clone_size: medium-sized
cdr3_aa: CASSLKGGYEQFF
cdr3_nt: TGTGCCAGCAGTTTGAAGGGAGGATATGAGCAGTTCTTC

j_call: TRBJ2-2
d_call: NA
v_call: TRBV6-1
clone_size: many
cdr3_aa: CASSRVVDTGELFF
cdr3_nt: TGTGCCAGCAGCAGGGTGGTCGACACCGGGGAGCTGTTTTTT

j_call: TRBJ1-5
d_call: NA
v_call: TRBV27
clone_size: many
cdr3_aa: CASSPEPGPSQPQHF
cdr3_nt: TGTGCCAGCAGTCCGGAGCCGGGGCCCAGTCAGCCCCAGCATTTT

j_call: TRBJ2-3
d_call: TRBD2
v_call: TRBV7-2
clone_size: many
cdr3_aa: CASSSPAGGGTDTQYF
cdr3_nt: TGTGCCAGCAGCTCCCCAGCGGGGGGGGGGACAGATACGCAGTATTTT

j_call: TRBJ1-1
d_call: TRBD1
v_call: TRBV10-3
clone_size: many
cdr3_aa: CASLGTGNTEAFF
cdr3_nt: TGTGCCTCCCTCGGGACAGGGAACACTGAAGCTTTCTTT

j_call: TRBJ1-5
d_call: TRBD1
v_call: TRBV4-1
clone_size: many
cdr3_aa: CASSQDRGQVKQPQHF
cdr3_nt: TGCGCCAGCAGCCAAGATAGGGGACAGGTAAAGCAGCCCCAGCATTTT

j_call: TRBJ2-5
d_call: NA
v_call: TRBV4-1
clone_size: many
cdr3_aa: CASSQDGVLETQYF
cdr3_nt: TGCGCCAGCAGCCAAGATGGGGTTCTAGAGACCCAGTACTTC

j_call: TRBJ2-2
d_call: NA
v_call: TRBV3-1
clone_size: NA
cdr3_aa: CASAERAENTGELFF
cdr3_nt: TGTGCCAGCGCCGAGCGGGCAGAGAACACCGGGGAGCTGTTTTTT

j_call: TRBJ2-7
d_call: NA
v_call: TRBV20-1
clone_size: medium-sized
cdr3_aa: CSTRGDAYEQYF
cdr3_nt: TGCAGTACGAGAGGGGACGCCTACGAGCAGTACTTC

j_call: TRBJ1-5
d_call: NA
v_call: TRBV27
clone_size: NA
cdr3_aa: CASSSGVIGNQPQHF
cdr3_nt: TGTGCCAGCAGTTCCGGGGTAATAGGGAATCAGCCCCAGCATTTT

j_call: TRBJ2-6
d_call: TRBD1
v_call: TRBV10-3
clone_size: NA
cdr3_aa: CAISEYTGGASPPAGANVLTF
cdr3_nt: TGTGCCATCAGTGAGTATACAGGGGGCGCCAGCCCCCCTGCCGGGGCCAACGTCCTGACTTTC

j_call: TRBJ2-3
d_call: NA
v_call: TRBV11-2
clone_size: many
cdr3_aa: CASSSPEDTQYF
cdr3_nt: TGTGCCAGCAGCTCGCCGGAGGATACGCAGTATTTT

j_call: TRBJ2-3
d_call: NA
v_call: TRBV27
clone_size: many
cdr3_aa: CASSPGGDTQYF
cdr3_nt: TGTGCCAGCAGCCCTGGGGGGGATACGCAGTATTTT

j_call: TRBJ2-7
d_call: NA
v_call: TRBV7-6
clone_size: many
cdr3_aa: CASSLVGDEQYF
cdr3_nt: TGTGCCAGCAGCTTAGTCGGGGACGAGCAGTACTTC

j_call: TRBJ2-2
d_call: TRBD2
v_call: TRBV10-3
clone_size: many
cdr3_aa: CAIRGTSGGNTGELFF
cdr3_nt: TGTGCCATCAGGGGAACTAGCGGGGGAAACACCGGGGAGCTGTTTTTT

j_call: TRBJ1-4
d_call: NA
v_call: TRBV5-1
clone_size: medium-sized
cdr3_aa: CASSLRLGGTTNEKLFF
cdr3_nt: TGCGCCAGCAGCTTGAGGCTAGGAGGGACAACTAATGAAAAACTGTTTTTT

j_call: TRBJ2-5
d_call: NA
v_call: TRBV5-1
clone_size: many
cdr3_aa: CASSLNSALLGETQYF
cdr3_nt: TGCGCCAGCAGCTTGAATTCGGCTCTCCTGGGGGAGACCCAGTACTTC

j_call: TRBJ1-6
d_call: TRBD1
v_call: TRBV4-2
clone_size: many
cdr3_aa: CASSLGTADNSPLHF
cdr3_nt: TGTGCCAGCAGCTTGGGGACAGCAGATAATTCACCCCTCCACTTT

j_call: TRBJ2-5
d_call: TRBD1
v_call: TRBV11-2
clone_size: many
cdr3_aa: CASSHGQGDVETQYF
cdr3_nt: TGTGCCAGCAGCCACGGACAGGGGGACGTGGAGACCCAGTACTTC

j_call: TRBJ1-6
d_call: NA
v_call: TRBV30
clone_size: many
cdr3_aa: CAWSDLGDPWRSPLHF
cdr3_nt: TGTGCCTGGAGTGACCTAGGGGACCCGTGGAGGTCACCCCTCCACTTT

j_call: TRBJ1-3
d_call: NA
v_call: TRBV28
clone_size: many
cdr3_aa: CASSLMNTIYF
cdr3_nt: TGTGCCAGCAGTTTGATGAACACCATATATTTT